These T cell receptor beta chains were read from a single sample in a study of T cell repertoires in cytomegalovirus infection. One entry per CDR3 protein results from TCRdb running MiXCR on the reads. The sample carries roughly 280,000 distinct CDR3 sequences, roughly 13% recorded once. Specimen: PBMCs. These TCRs come from a human donor in good health (CMV status not recorded). Some clones in this sample may be carry-over from other donors' samples. Both conserved end residues are part of each CDR3. The order of the fields is clone size, V gene, J gene, D gene, CDR3 DNA, CDR3 protein. D genes are given only for firm matches. Only some rows state a clone size, as once, few, many or a class for expanded clones.

clone_size: -; v_call: TRBV6-6; j_call: TRBJ1-5; d_call: -; cdr3_nt: TGTGCCAGCAGTTCAGGGTTCGCTGGCAATCAGCCCCAGCATTTT; cdr3_aa: CASSSGFAGNQPQHF
clone_size: -; v_call: TRBV6-1; j_call: TRBJ2-1; d_call: -; cdr3_nt: TGTGCCAGCAGTGAGACACAGAGGTCGGGACTTATCTACAATGAGCAGTTCTTC; cdr3_aa: CASSETQRSGLIYNEQFF
clone_size: many; v_call: TRBV11-3; j_call: TRBJ2-1; d_call: TRBD2; cdr3_nt: TGTGCCAGCAGCTCGACTAGCAACCCCTACAATGAGCAGTTCTTC; cdr3_aa: CASSSTSNPYNEQFF
clone_size: many; v_call: TRBV19; j_call: TRBJ1-4; d_call: TRBD1; cdr3_nt: TGTGCCAGCGGAAGCCGAGGGGACAGGGGAATAAGCAGGAGGGAAAAACTGTTTTTT; cdr3_aa: CASGSRGDRGISRREKLFF
clone_size: many; v_call: TRBV14; j_call: TRBJ2-7; d_call: -; cdr3_nt: TGTGCCAGCAGCCAAAGTCCGGGACTTGGCTCCTACGAGCAGTACTTC; cdr3_aa: CASSQSPGLGSYEQYF
clone_size: many; v_call: TRBV10-3; j_call: TRBJ1-1; d_call: -; cdr3_nt: TGTGCCATCAGTGAAACCAGGGAGAACACTGAAGCTTTCTTT; cdr3_aa: CAISETRENTEAFF
clone_size: few; v_call: TRBV2; j_call: TRBJ2-7; d_call: TRBD2; cdr3_nt: TGTGCCAGCAGCTTAGGAGAGGCGGGAGTTGACGAGCAGTACTTC; cdr3_aa: CASSLGEAGVDEQYF
clone_size: few; v_call: TRBV20-1; j_call: TRBJ2-7; d_call: -; cdr3_nt: TGCAGTGCGAGTACCCTCTCCCAGGCCAGGAGCGAGCAGTACTTC; cdr3_aa: CSASTLSQARSEQYF
clone_size: -; v_call: TRBV12-5; j_call: TRBJ1-2; d_call: TRBD1; cdr3_nt: TGTGCTAGTGGTTTGCCGAGGACAGGGATATCGACTGGCTACACCTTC; cdr3_aa: CASGLPRTGISTGYTF
clone_size: many; v_call: TRBV7-9; j_call: TRBJ2-7; d_call: TRBD1; cdr3_nt: TGTGCCAGCAGCTTACGACAGGGTCGTACCTACGAGCAGTACTTC; cdr3_aa: CASSLRQGRTYEQYF
clone_size: many; v_call: TRBV28; j_call: TRBJ1-5; d_call: TRBD1; cdr3_nt: TGTGCCAGCAGTTTATCACTGACAGGGCCGCAGCATTTT; cdr3_aa: CASSLSLTGPQHF
clone_size: -; v_call: TRBV18; j_call: TRBJ2-7; d_call: -; cdr3_nt: TGTGCCAGCTCATCCCCGACCGTCCCCTACGAGCAGTACTTC; cdr3_aa: CASSSPTVPYEQYF
clone_size: -; v_call: TRBV29-1; j_call: TRBJ2-2; d_call: -; cdr3_nt: TGCAGCGTTTTACCGATCTACGCCACCGGGGAGCTGTTTTTT; cdr3_aa: CSVLPIYATGELFF
clone_size: many; v_call: TRBV7-8; j_call: TRBJ2-1; d_call: -; cdr3_nt: TGTGCCAGCAGCTTAGTCGCCCACTCCTACAATGAGCAGTTCTTC; cdr3_aa: CASSLVAHSYNEQFF
clone_size: many; v_call: TRBV28; j_call: TRBJ1-1; d_call: -; cdr3_nt: TGTGCCAGCATCCCCGGGACGTTGAACACTGAAGCTTTCTTT; cdr3_aa: CASIPGTLNTEAFF
clone_size: -; v_call: TRBV20-1; j_call: TRBJ1-2; d_call: -; cdr3_nt: TGCAGTGCTGGCCGGGGGGAGGACTATGGCTACACCTTC; cdr3_aa: CSAGRGEDYGYTF
clone_size: many; v_call: TRBV7-6; j_call: TRBJ2-2; d_call: TRBD2; cdr3_nt: TGTGCCAGCAGCCCCGGGAGGGCCCAGGCGCGCACCGGGGAGCTGTTTTTT; cdr3_aa: CASSPGRAQARTGELFF
clone_size: many; v_call: TRBV5-5; j_call: TRBJ2-3; d_call: TRBD2; cdr3_nt: TGTGCCAGCAGCCTACCGACTAGCGGAGTCACAGATACGCAGTATTTT; cdr3_aa: CASSLPTSGVTDTQYF
clone_size: many; v_call: TRBV6-1; j_call: TRBJ2-1; d_call: -; cdr3_nt: TGTGCCAGCAGCCAGTTAAATGAGCAGTTCTTC; cdr3_aa: CASSQLNEQFF
clone_size: -; v_call: TRBV19; j_call: TRBJ2-1; d_call: TRBD2; cdr3_nt: TGTGCCAGTAGTAGCACGACTAGCGGGAGTCGTGAGCAGTTCTTC; cdr3_aa: CASSSTTSGSREQFF
clone_size: many; v_call: TRBV7-9; j_call: TRBJ2-7; d_call: TRBD2; cdr3_nt: TGTGCCAGCAGCTTAATCAGCGGGACCTCCTACGAGCAGTACTTC; cdr3_aa: CASSLISGTSYEQYF
clone_size: -; v_call: TRBV5-1; j_call: TRBJ2-3; d_call: -; cdr3_nt: TGCGCCAGCAGCTGGGGCCTTACTGGGGCAGATACGCAGTATTTT; cdr3_aa: CASSWGLTGADTQYF
clone_size: -; v_call: TRBV11-2; j_call: TRBJ2-1; d_call: TRBD2; cdr3_nt: TGTGCCAGCAGCTTGCGGACTAGCGGGAGTACGATCGATGAGCAGTTCTTC; cdr3_aa: CASSLRTSGSTIDEQFF
clone_size: -; v_call: TRBV10-3; j_call: TRBJ2-1; d_call: TRBD2; cdr3_nt: TGTGCCATCAGTGAGCCAGAGACTAGCGGCGATGAGCAGTTCTTC; cdr3_aa: CAISEPETSGDEQFF
clone_size: few; v_call: TRBV20-1; j_call: TRBJ2-3; d_call: -; cdr3_nt: TGCAGTGCTTCTCTAGCATCAGATACGCAGTATTTT; cdr3_aa: CSASLASDTQYF
clone_size: -; v_call: TRBV6-1; j_call: TRBJ2-7; d_call: TRBD1; cdr3_nt: TGTGCCAGCAGGGACAGGTTCCCCTACGAGCAGTACTTC; cdr3_aa: CASRDRFPYEQYF
clone_size: many; v_call: TRBV10-3; j_call: TRBJ1-1; d_call: -; cdr3_nt: TGTGCCATCAGCCGGTGGGAGGGACAAGGCTTTGAAGCTTTCTTT; cdr3_aa: CAISRWEGQGFEAFF
clone_size: -; v_call: TRBV28; j_call: TRBJ2-5; d_call: TRBD1; cdr3_nt: TGTGCCAGCAGTTCGGGACAGCTTCAAGAGACCCAGTACTTC; cdr3_aa: CASSSGQLQETQYF
clone_size: few; v_call: TRBV29-1; j_call: TRBJ1-1; d_call: -; cdr3_nt: TGCAGCGTAGCCAACGGGGACACTGAAGCTTTCTTT; cdr3_aa: CSVANGDTEAFF
clone_size: -; v_call: TRBV20-1; j_call: TRBJ1-5; d_call: -; cdr3_nt: TGCAGTGCTAGTTGGGCCAATCAGCCCCAGCATTTT; cdr3_aa: CSASWANQPQHF
clone_size: -; v_call: TRBV9; j_call: TRBJ2-2; d_call: -; cdr3_nt: TGTGCCAGCAGCGCGTTCCTGGACAGTAACACCGGGGAGCTGTTTTTT; cdr3_aa: CASSAFLDSNTGELFF
clone_size: -; v_call: TRBV15; j_call: TRBJ1-1; d_call: -; cdr3_nt: TGTGCCACCAGCAGAGAACGAGGACGCCCTGAAGCTTTCTTT; cdr3_aa: CATSRERGRPEAFF
clone_size: -; v_call: TRBV6-6; j_call: TRBJ1-5; d_call: TRBD1; cdr3_nt: TGTGCCAGCAGTGCTCCGACAGGGCCTAATCAGCCCCAGCATTTT; cdr3_aa: CASSAPTGPNQPQHF
clone_size: many; v_call: TRBV7-8; j_call: TRBJ1-2; d_call: -; cdr3_nt: TGTGCCAGCAGCTTAGCCCAGATGGAGGGGCTCGGTGGCTACACCTTC; cdr3_aa: CASSLAQMEGLGGYTF
clone_size: -; v_call: TRBV20-1; j_call: TRBJ2-5; d_call: -; cdr3_nt: TGCAGTGCTAGATCTGCAGAGACCCAGTACTTC; cdr3_aa: CSARSAETQYF
clone_size: few; v_call: TRBV6-4; j_call: TRBJ2-3; d_call: TRBD2; cdr3_nt: TGTGCCAGCAGTGGGACTAGCGGCACAGATACGCAGTATTTT; cdr3_aa: CASSGTSGTDTQYF
clone_size: many; v_call: TRBV7-6; j_call: TRBJ2-3; d_call: TRBD1; cdr3_nt: TGTGCCAGCACGAGGGACAGCGCAGTCACAGATACGCAGTATTTT; cdr3_aa: CASTRDSAVTDTQYF
clone_size: many; v_call: TRBV28; j_call: TRBJ2-5; d_call: -; cdr3_nt: TGTGCCAGCAGTGGGGCCCTAGGGATGGAGACCCAGTACTTC; cdr3_aa: CASSGALGMETQYF
clone_size: many; v_call: TRBV27; j_call: TRBJ2-1; d_call: -; cdr3_nt: TGTGCCAGCAGAGAACGCCGGGGACTTGGTGGTAATGAGCAGTTCTTC; cdr3_aa: CASRERRGLGGNEQFF
clone_size: few; v_call: TRBV6-5; j_call: TRBJ2-1; d_call: TRBD2; cdr3_nt: TGTGCCAGCAGTTACCGGGGGACTAGCGGAACCTACAATGAGCAGTTCTTC; cdr3_aa: CASSYRGTSGTYNEQFF
clone_size: many; v_call: TRBV7-3; j_call: TRBJ2-2; d_call: -; cdr3_nt: TGTGCCAGCAGCTCGGGATTCACCGGGGAGCTGTTTTTT; cdr3_aa: CASSSGFTGELFF
clone_size: many; v_call: TRBV28; j_call: TRBJ2-7; d_call: -; cdr3_nt: TGTGCCAGCAGTTTAGAACCACAAAGATACGAGCAGTACTTC; cdr3_aa: CASSLEPQRYEQYF
clone_size: -; v_call: TRBV28; j_call: TRBJ2-2; d_call: -; cdr3_nt: TGTGCCAGCAGTTCCCAGGGTCCGGACACCGGGGAGCTGTTTTTT; cdr3_aa: CASSSQGPDTGELFF
clone_size: many; v_call: TRBV7-8; j_call: TRBJ2-7; d_call: TRBD1; cdr3_nt: TGTGCCAGCAGCTCCAACAGGGGGAACTACGAGCAGTACTTC; cdr3_aa: CASSSNRGNYEQYF
clone_size: few; v_call: TRBV4-1; j_call: TRBJ2-7; d_call: -; cdr3_nt: TGCGCCAGCAGCCAAGGGGGGGAGAGCACCTTGGGCGAGCAGTACTTC; cdr3_aa: CASSQGGESTLGEQYF
clone_size: few; v_call: TRBV14; j_call: TRBJ2-6; d_call: TRBD1; cdr3_nt: TGTGCCAGCAGCCCCCGGGACAGGGGACAAACTGGGGCCAACGTCCTGACTTTC; cdr3_aa: CASSPRDRGQTGANVLTF
clone_size: -; v_call: TRBV7-4; j_call: TRBJ2-7; d_call: -; cdr3_nt: TGTGCCATCAGCTTAGACATCTACGAGCAGTACTTC; cdr3_aa: CAISLDIYEQYF
clone_size: many; v_call: TRBV19; j_call: TRBJ1-2; d_call: -; cdr3_nt: TGTGCCAGTAGCCATCGGGGACCCGTCTATGGCTACACCTTC; cdr3_aa: CASSHRGPVYGYTF
clone_size: many; v_call: TRBV7-2; j_call: TRBJ2-7; d_call: -; cdr3_nt: TGTGCCAGCAGCTTAGGGCCCTTCCCCAACTACGAGCAGTACTTC; cdr3_aa: CASSLGPFPNYEQYF
clone_size: few; v_call: TRBV20-1; j_call: TRBJ1-5; d_call: -; cdr3_nt: TGCAGTGCTAGAGCGCCCTCGGGGAGGGAGGGGGGACCCCAGCATTTT; cdr3_aa: CSARAPSGREGGPQHF
clone_size: few; v_call: TRBV7-9; j_call: TRBJ2-2; d_call: -; cdr3_nt: TGTGCCAGCAGCTTAGTTGGCCAGAAGTCCGGGGAGCTGTTTTTT; cdr3_aa: CASSLVGQKSGELFF
clone_size: few; v_call: TRBV9; j_call: TRBJ2-2; d_call: -; cdr3_nt: TGTGCCAGCAGCCCCACCGCGGGTCTGTGGGGCACCGGGGAGCTGTTTTTT; cdr3_aa: CASSPTAGLWGTGELFF
clone_size: many; v_call: TRBV28; j_call: TRBJ2-1; d_call: -; cdr3_nt: TGTGCCAGCAGGTCAACACTAGGAGGGCAGTTCTTC; cdr3_aa: CASRSTLGGQFF